These 30 T cell receptor beta chains share one sample of origin, sequenced in a study of a mutant IDH1 vaccine in newly diagnosed glioma. Data came from immunoSEQ multiplex PCR; TCRdb stores just in-frame clones and leaves some out. This sample has about 48,000 clones, with roughly three quarters found just once. Regarding time point: week 35, safety follow-up. Mutant IDH1 20-mer peptide, at 300 ug, made up each vaccine dose, with topical imiquimod. No antigens are known for them. The sequenced sample was PBMCs, obtained from a glioma patient whose treatment included an IDH1 peptide vaccine. Source of these receptors: a man in his forties or fifties with glioma.

The CDR3 coding sequence is TGTGCCAGCAGCTCTGGAGGGGGCGGTGAAAAACTGTTTTTT. Translating it yields CASSSGGGGEKLFF. The rearrangement links TRBV9 to TRBJ1-4; TRBD1 aligns across 7 bases. V gave up 4 bases and J gave up 7 bases; unmatched junction bases: 7. Germline CDR1 SGDLS, CDR2 YYNGEE. This CDR3 region has 14 residues.

The V gene is TRBV9, the J gene TRBJ2-2; D ambiguous. Trimming pared 0 bases from V and 2 bases from J, leaving 11 bases between. CDR3 size: 16 residues. Germline loops: CDR1 SGDLS, CDR2 YYNGEE. The CDR3 nucleotides read TGTGCCAGCAGCGTAGCTCCCAGCTCTAACACCGGGGAGCTGTTTTTT. Protein product: CASSVAPSSNTGELFF.

This chain links TRBV19 with TRBJ2-7; 12 bases agree with TRBD1. CDR3 length: 14 amino acids. From germline, CDR1 is LNHDA and CDR2 SQIVND (reference sequence). Unmatched junction bases numbered 6, after V lost 6 bases and J lost 6 bases. CDR3 loop: CASSRPGQGAEQYF. The CDR3 region has the DNA TGTGCCAGTAGCAGACCGGGACAGGGGGCCGAGCAGTACTTC.

The V and J genes are TRBV29-1 and TRBJ2-3; 7 bases align to TRBD1. With V trimmed by 6 bases and J by 3 bases, 6 bases remained unmatched. CDR1 is SQVTM and CDR2 is ANQGSEA in the germline V gene. The CDR3 length is 13 residues. The CDR3 region has the DNA TGCAGCGTGGGACAGCTGAGTACAGATACGCAGTATTTT. Encoded protein: CSVGQLSTDTQYF.

The genes are TRBV19 and TRBJ1-4, with 7 bases matching TRBD1. The germline V gene encodes CDR1 LNHDA and CDR2 SQIVND (reference sequence). The V and J ends lost 6 bases and 7 bases, in that order; junction bases with no gene match: 8. This CDR3 has 14 residues. CDR3 sequence: CASRGQLFLEKLFF. The CDR3 bases are TGTGCCAGTAGGGGACAGCTTTTTCTTGAAAAACTGTTTTTT.

The genes are TRBV4-1 and TRBJ2-1, with 11 bases lining up with TRBD2. V shed 3 bases, J shed 0 bases, and the junction held 4 bases outside the gene matches. The CDR3 is 17 residues long. Germline values: CDR1 MGHRA, CDR2 YSYEKL. CDR3 in DNA: TGCGCCAGCAGCCACCATACTAGCGGGGGCTCCTACAATGAGCAGTTCTTC. It specifies CASSHHTSGGSYNEQFF.

The chain combines TRBV19 with TRBJ1-5, with a weak D call TRBD1 (5 bases). Germline V gene data show CDR1 as LNHDA and CDR2 as SQIVND (reference sequence). V was pared by 1 base and J by 3 bases, with 10 bases between. CDR3 length: 15 amino acids. The DNA for the CDR3 is TGTGCCAGTAGTATAGGGTACGGGACCAATCAGCCCCAGCATTTT. It encodes CASSIGYGTNQPQHF.

This chain joins TRBV6-1 and TRBJ1-5; the D gene is possibly TRBD1 (6 bases). V lost 5 bases, J lost 5 bases, and 13 bases lay in between. CDR3 size: 14 residues. CDR1 and CDR2 (germline): MNHNS, SASEGT. This chain's CDR3 is CASSRTGYDQPQHF. The CDR3 DNA reads as TGTGCCAGCAGTAGAACAGGGTATGATCAGCCCCAGCATTTT.

This clone was counted between two and nine times. The rearrangement links TRBV2 to TRBJ2-3, with 8 positions matching TRBD2. Germline V CDR1 and CDR2: SNHLY, FYNNEI. The CDR3 runs 13 residues. Trimming at V came to 6 bases and at J to 7 bases, leaving 6 bases not matched to a gene. In DNA, the CDR3 is TGTGCCAGCAGAAGCGGGGGTATCAATACGCAGTATTTT. Protein: CASRSGGINTQYF.

The genes are TRBV15 and TRBJ1-2; the D gene is possibly TRBD1 (5 bases). The CDR3 covers 15 residues. V was cut by 1 base and J by 0 bases, with 9 bases left in between. Germline V gene data show CDR1 as LNHNV and CDR2 as YYDKDF (reference sequence). CDR3 DNA sequence: TGTGCCACCAGCAGAGGGACAAATTCTAACTATGGCTACACCTTC. It specifies CATSRGTNSNYGYTF.

The chain couples TRBV13 to TRBJ2-7, with 7 bases lining up with TRBD1. This CDR3 spans 15 amino acids. Germline lookup yields CDR1 PRHDT and CDR2 FYEKMQ (reference sequence). V dropped 0 bases and J dropped 3; count of bases not matched to a gene: 5. CDR3: CASSLGSQGIYEQYF. The CDR3 coding sequence is TGTGCCAGCAGCTTAGGGTCACAGGGGATCTACGAGCAGTACTTC.

The J gene is TRBJ2-2, the V gene TRBV9; TRBD2 is a possible D gene (5 bases). This CDR3 region has 15 residues. The V end lost 0 bases, the J end lost 4 bases, and 10 bases lay between the germline ends. Germline V gene sequence: CDR1 SGDLS, CDR2 YYNGEE. The CDR3 sequence is CASSVGSSPTGELFF. The CDR3 region has the DNA TGTGCCAGCAGCGTAGGGTCTAGCCCCACCGGGGAGCTGTTTTTT. The complete variable domain, with remaining parts taken from reference TRBV9 and TRBJ2-2, reads DSGVTQTPKHLITATGQRVTLRCSPRSGDLSVYWYQQSLDQGLQFLIQYYNGEERAKGNILERFSAQQFPDLHSELNLSSLELGDSALYFCASSVGSSPTGELFFGEGSRLTVL.

This chain uses TRBV7-9 with TRBJ2-7; D gene uncertain. Germline assignment: CDR1 SEHNR and CDR2 FQNEAQ (reference sequence). Trimming took off 1 base at V and 3 bases at J, with 10 bases between the two ends. The CDR3 extends over 14 amino acids. The CDR3 DNA reads TGTGCCAGCAGCTTAGGGCCTACCCTCTACGAGCAGTACTTC. Protein product: CASSLGPTLYEQYF.

This clone was counted a single time. This chain links TRBV30 with TRBJ1-2; weak D call: TRBD1 (5 bases). Trimming stripped 1 base from V and 6 bases from J, with 15 bases between. Germline V gene sequence: CDR1 GTSNPN, CDR2 SVGIG (reference sequence). The CDR3 has 14 amino acids. CDR3 in amino acids: CAWSGSGRVNGYTF. CDR3 nucleotides: TGTGCCTGGAGTGGTTCAGGGAGGGTTAATGGCTACACCTTC.

The chain uses TRBV6-4 and TRBJ2-7; no clear D gene. Germline assignment: CDR1 MRHNA and CDR2 SNTAGT. The germline V and J ends were trimmed by 6 bases and 0 bases, with 6 bases remaining between them. The CDR3 runs 12 residues. The CDR3 DNA reads as TGTGCCAGCAGCTTGAGCTCCTACGAGCAGTACTTC. This translates into CASSLSSYEQYF.

This clone came up a few times. This sequence joins TRBV6-1 and TRBJ2-1; D might be TRBD1 (6 bases). Looked up from germline, CDR1 is MNHNS and CDR2 is SASEGT. V dropped 5 bases and J dropped 5 bases, with 10 bases sitting between them. The CDR3 runs 13 residues. The CDR3 loop reads CASSRQGNNEQFF. The CDR3 DNA follows: TGTGCCAGCAGTCGGCAGGGGAACAATGAGCAGTTCTTC.

This chain connects TRBV5-8 to TRBJ1-4; D gene uncertain. The CDR3 runs to 12 residues. Trimming cost V 0 bases and J 7 bases, with 4 bases left between them. Germline CDR1 reads SGHTS; CDR2 reads YDEGEE. The CDR3 sequence: CASSLGGEKLFF. For the CDR3, the DNA is TGTGCCAGCAGCTTGGGGGGTGAAAAACTGTTTTTT. The full variable domain, with the rest looked up from reference TRBV5-8 and TRBJ1-4, is EAGVTQSPTHLIKTRGQQATLRCSPISGHTSVYWYQQALGLGLQFLLWYDEGEERNRGNFPPRFSGRQFPNYSSELNVNALELEDSALYLCASSLGGEKLFFGSGTQLSVL.

The chain carries TRBV30 and TRBJ2-7; a possible D gene is TRBD2 (5 bases). Trimming took off 3 bases at V and 3 bases at J, with 12 bases between the two ends. The CDR3 is 13 residues long. Germline V gene lookup returns CDR1 GTSNPN and CDR2 SVGIG (reference sequence). CDR3 region: CAWRPTGIYEQYF. The CDR3 nucleotides are TGTGCCTGGAGACCGACGGGAATCTACGAGCAGTACTTC.

This chain joins TRBV27 and TRBJ2-3; possibly TRBD1 for D (6 bases). Trimming took 4 bases from V and 4 from J, leaving 24 bases between them. Germline CDR1 MNHEY, CDR2 SMNVEV (reference sequence). This CDR3 region has 18 residues. CDR3 in amino acids: CASSSTPRTEPLADTQYF. CDR3 nucleotide sequence: TGTGCCAGCAGTTCCACCCCGCGGACAGAGCCCCTCGCAGATACGCAGTATTTT.

The rearrangement joins TRBV6-5 to TRBJ1-6; no firm D call. The CDR3 has 13 residues. Trimming removed 4 bases from V and 7 bases from J, with 8 bases in between. Germline assignment: CDR1 MNHEY and CDR2 SVGAGI. CDR3 nucleotides: TGTGCCAGCAGTTTTTACGGAAATTCACCCCTCCACTTT. It yields the protein CASSFYGNSPLHF.

The V call is TRBV25-1, the J call TRBJ2-1; the D gene could be TRBD1 or TRBD2 (5 bases each). Trimming removed 5 bases from V and 7 bases from J, with 9 bases in between. The CDR3 covers 12 residues. Looked up from germline, CDR1 is MGHDK and CDR2 is SYGVNS. CDR3 in amino acids: CASSRWGNEQFF. The CDR3 region has the DNA TGTGCCAGCAGTCGATGGGGGAATGAGCAGTTCTTC.

This chain uses TRBV5-4 with TRBJ2-1, with TRBD1 matching 11 bases. This CDR3 is 14 amino acids long. Germline trimming cut 4 bases from V and 5 bases from J; bases unmatched to any gene: 2. The V gene's germline CDR1 is SGHNT and CDR2 YYREEE (reference sequence). The CDR3 bases are TGTGCCAGCAGCCCGGACAGGGGGCACAATGAGCAGTTCTTC. Translating it yields CASSPDRGHNEQFF. The variable domain in full, with the rest retrieved from reference TRBV5-4 and TRBJ2-1, is ETGVTQSPTHLIKTRGQQVTLRCSSQSGHNTVSWYQQALGQGPQFIFQYYREEENGRGNFPPRFSGLQFPNYSSELNVNALELDDSALYLCASSPDRGHNEQFFGPGTRLTVL.

This chain connects TRBV5-4 to TRBJ2-3, with D hard to call. Germline values: CDR1 SGHNT, CDR2 YYREEE (reference sequence). Trimming cost V 4 bases and J 3 bases, with 9 bases left between them. The CDR3 is made up of 13 amino acids. The CDR3 region is CASSIPMTDTQYF. The CDR3, as DNA: TGTGCCAGCAGCATCCCTATGACAGATACGCAGTATTTT.

The rearrangement links TRBV19 to TRBJ1-5, with D uncertain. Germline V gives CDR1 LNHDA, CDR2 SQIVND (reference sequence). The V end was cut by 9 bases, the J end by 0 bases, with 12 bases between. The CDR3 contains 14 residues. The CDR3 region has the DNA TGTGCCAGCACCTCGGGCCATAGCAATCAGCCCCAGCATTTT. As protein: CASTSGHSNQPQHF.

The chain recombines TRBV7-9 with TRBJ2-5; D remains ambiguous. The CDR3 consists of 14 residues. Germline-derived CDR1 and CDR2 are SEHNR and FQNEAQ (reference sequence). Between the trimmed V and J ends, which lost 1 base and 5 bases, there was a span of 11 bases. The CDR3 sequence is CASSLESRWETQYF. CDR3 DNA sequence: TGTGCCAGCAGCTTAGAGAGCAGGTGGGAGACCCAGTACTTC.

This sequence joins TRBV5-6 and TRBJ2-7; D not certain. The CDR3 has 14 residues. The V and J ends lost 3 bases and 9 bases respectively, with 19 bases between them. Per the germline V gene, CDR1 is SGHDT and CDR2 is YYEEEE. CDR3 residues: CASSSPGVYVRQYF. In DNA, the CDR3 is TGTGCCAGCAGCTCCCCGGGTGTATATGTACGGCAGTACTTC. The entire variable domain, with the rest obtained from reference TRBV5-6 and TRBJ2-7, is as follows: DAGVTQSPTHLIKTRGQQVTLRCSPKSGHDTVSWYQQALGQGPQFIFQYYEEEERQRGNFPDRFSGHQFPNYSSELNVNALLLGDSALYLCASSSPGVYVRQYFGPGTRLTVT.

The chain carries TRBV5-1 and TRBJ2-7; D gene unclear. Trimming stripped 2 bases from V and 2 bases from J, with 14 bases between. The CDR3 consists of 15 residues. Looked up from germline, CDR1 is SGHRS and CDR2 is YFSETQ. CDR3 coding DNA: TGCGCCAGCAGCTTCTCGCGCGGACGAGCCTACGAGCAGTACTTC. Encoded protein: CASSFSRGRAYEQYF.

V is TRBV5-1 and J is TRBJ1-1; 9 bases align to TRBD1. Germline-derived CDR1 and CDR2 are SGHRS and YFSETQ. The junction had 12 bases not matched to a gene; V was cut back by 4 bases and J by 11 bases. The CDR3 runs to 14 residues. The CDR3 sequence is CASSPGQGRMGAFF. As DNA, the CDR3 is TGCGCCAGCAGCCCGGGACAGGGTCGGATGGGGGCTTTCTTT.

This clone was seen a handful of times. The chain combines TRBV30 with TRBJ1-3; tentative D call: TRBD1 (6 bases). The CDR3 totals 15 residues. V was cut by 1 base and J by 0 bases, with 10 bases left in between. Germline lookup yields CDR1 GTSNPN and CDR2 SVGIG (reference sequence). The CDR3: CAWSGQAISGNTIYF. CDR3 coding DNA: TGTGCCTGGAGTGGACAGGCGATCTCTGGAAACACCATATATTTT.

V is TRBV4-2 and J is TRBJ2-2; D ambiguous. V lost 1 base, J lost 6 bases, and 6 bases lay in between. Germline V CDR1 and CDR2: LGHNA, YNFKEQ. The CDR3 is made up of 13 amino acids. The CDR3 loop reads CASSQVGAGELFF. As DNA, the CDR3 is TGTGCCAGCAGCCAAGTTGGAGCCGGGGAGCTGTTTTTT.